Each of the 19 T cell receptor beta chains below was sequenced from the same sample in a study of metastatic and nonmetastatic thyroid tumors. No patient had received any treatment before thyroid surgery. With MiXCR, TCRdb reprocessed the PCR reads. The table has 80,000 to 85,000 clones, under 15% seen once. Material for sequencing was tumor tissue. All receptors come from a female donor with papillary thyroid cancer or a benign thyroid nodule (not recorded which). Some clones in this sample may be carry-over from other donors' samples.

The CDR3, as DNA: TGCGCCAGCAGCTTGGGGCTAGCGGGTCCCTACGAGCAGTACTTC. It yields the protein CASSLGLAGPYEQYF. The gene calls are TRBV5-1 and TRBJ2-7; TRBD2 matches 8 bases. Germline CDR1 is SGHRS and CDR2 is YFSETQ. V was pared by 0 bases and J by 2 bases, with 4 bases of the junction left unmatched. CDR3 length: 15 amino acids. Complete variable domain (other parts from reference TRBV5-1 and TRBJ2-7): KAGVTQTPRYLIKTRGQQVTLSCSPISGHRSVSWYQQTPGQGLQFLFEYFSETQRNKGNFPGRFSGRQFSNSRSEMNVSTLELGDSALYLCASSLGLAGPYEQYFGPGTRLTVT.

The table lists this clone with many counts. The J gene is TRBJ1-3, the V gene TRBV19; TRBD1 aligns across 8 bases. This CDR3 region has 14 residues. From germline, CDR1 is LNHDA and CDR2 SQIVND (reference sequence). V was pared by 6 bases and J by 4 bases, with 5 bases of the junction left unmatched. CDR3 nucleotide sequence: TGTGCCAGTAGCGACAGGGGAAGGGGAAACACCATATATTTT. Its protein is CASSDRGRGNTIYF.

This clone appeared many times. J is TRBJ1-1 and V is TRBV7-9; 7 bases fit TRBD1. This CDR3 has 15 residues. The junction had 11 bases not matched to a gene; V was cut back by 6 bases and J by 4 bases. Germline CDR1 and CDR2: SEHNR and FQNEAQ (reference sequence). In DNA form, the CDR3 reads TGTGCCAGCAGACGAGACCAGGGGGTCACCACTGAAGCTTTCTTT. It specifies CASRRDQGVTTEAFF. Variable domain in full (rest from reference TRBV7-9 and TRBJ1-1): DTGVSQNPRHKITKRGQNVTFRCDPISEHNRLYWYRQTLGQGPEFLTYFQNEAQLEKSRLLSDRFSAERPKGSFSTLEIQRTEQGDSAMYLCASRRDQGVTTEAFFGQGTRLTVV.

This clone was detected ten times or more. At the DNA level, this CDR3 is encoded by other sequences in the same sample as well. This chain connects TRBV14 to TRBJ2-5; D remains unclear. Germline assignment: CDR1 SGHDN and CDR2 FVKESK. Deletions cut 2 bases from V and 7 bases from J, with 14 bases between. The CDR3 sequence is 14 residues long. The DNA of the CDR3 is TGTGCCAGCAGCCAATTACCCGCGACTGGGACCCAGTACTTC. This codes for CASSQLPATGTQYF.

Many counts were recorded for this clone. The chain carries TRBV20-1 and TRBJ2-7; 8 bases map to TRBD2. Trimming removed 2 bases from V and 5 bases from J; junction bases left unmatched: 8. The CDR3 runs 14 residues. Germline lookup yields CDR1 DFQATT and CDR2 SNEGSKA (reference sequence). CDR3 sequence: CSARWGLVTDEQYF. For the CDR3, the DNA is TGCAGTGCTAGATGGGGACTAGTGACAGACGAGCAGTACTTC.

This clone was recorded at least ten times. The sample contains more than one DNA sequence encoding this CDR3. The gene calls are TRBV12-5 and TRBJ2-5, with TRBD1 as a possible D gene (6 bases). Germline assignment: CDR1 LGHNT and CDR2 FRNRAP. The V and J ends lost 3 bases and 2 bases respectively, with 13 bases between them. This CDR3 is built from 15 residues. CDR3 DNA: TGTGCTAGTGGTTTAGGCAGGGGCGGGCAAGAGACCCAGTACTTC. Translating it yields CASGLGRGGQETQYF. Combining the CDR3 with reference TRBV12-5 and TRBJ2-5 gives the whole variable domain DARVTQTPRHKVTEMGQEVTMRCQPILGHNTVFWYRQTMMQGLELLAYFRNRAPLDDSGMPKDRFSAEMPDATLATLKIQPSEPRDSAVYFCASGLGRGGQETQYFGPGTRLLVL.

A word on this clone: This may stem from a read error, because a much larger clone lies one nucleotide away. The rearrangement uses TRBV28 and TRBJ1-1, with a possible D match to TRBD1 (5 bases). Germline CDR1 MDHEN, CDR2 SYDVKM. There are 15 residues in the CDR3. The CDR3, as DNA: TGTGCCAGCAGTGCCAGGACCGTCCGGGGCACTCAAGCTTTCTTT. Amino acids: CASSARTVRGTQAFF.

This clone was recorded at least ten times. The chain joins TRBV10-3 to TRBJ2-7; 9 bases map to TRBD2. The length of the CDR3 is 15 residues. V shed 4 bases and J 4 bases; nucleotides not matched to a gene: 8. CDR1 ENHRY and CDR2 SYGVKD come from the germline V gene. The CDR3 spells CAISGGTSRQYEQYF. The DNA for the CDR3 is TGTGCCATCAGTGGGGGGACTAGCAGGCAATACGAGCAGTACTTC.

This clone was counted at least ten times. V usage is TRBV30 and J usage is TRBJ2-7; the match to TRBD1 covers 7 bases. CDR1 GTSNPN and CDR2 SVGIG come from the germline V gene (reference sequence). CDR3 size: 13 residues. The V and J ends lost 8 bases and 2 bases, in that order; junction bases with no gene match: 9. CDR3 nucleotides: TGTGCCGGCCTCGGGACAGCTACCTACGAGCAGTACTTC. Its protein is CAGLGTATYEQYF.

This clone was counted ten times or more. The chain links TRBV6-4 to TRBJ2-1; weak D call: TRBD2 (6 bases). The CDR3 is 13 residues long. The germline V gene has CDR1 MRHNA and CDR2 SNTAGT. The ends were cut back, 8 bases at V and 10 bases at J, with 18 bases in the middle. CDR3 region: CASSPGETEEQFF. The CDR3 DNA is TGTGCCAGCTCACCGGGGGAGACCGAAGAGCAGTTCTTC.

With respect to this clone: A much larger clone sits a single nucleotide away, making a read error possible. The chain carries TRBV29-1 and TRBJ1-1, with D perhaps TRBD1 (6 bases). Trimming removed 5 bases from V and 2 bases from J, with 21 bases in between. The CDR3 length is 16 residues. Germline CDR1 SQVTM, CDR2 ANQGSEA. The CDR3 DNA sequence: TGCAGCGTTAGGGGGGGCCTTCGCTTAATTAACACTGAAGCTTTCTTT. This translates into CSVRGGLRLINTEAFF.

This clone was observed at least ten times. The chain uses TRBV6-2 or TRBV6-3 and TRBJ1-1; D gene uncertain. Germline V CDR1 and CDR2: MNHEY, SVGEGT. Trimming shortened V by 2 bases and J by 0 bases, and 10 bases separated the two germline ends. The CDR3 consists of 15 residues. The CDR3 bases are TGTGCCAGCAGTTACCTGGGGTACGTGAACACTGAAGCTTTCTTT. It is translated as CASSYLGYVNTEAFF.

This clone was counted at least ten times. The same CDR3 is also encoded by other DNA sequences in this sample. The chain uses TRBV5-1 and TRBJ2-5, with D possibly matching TRBD2 (6 bases). CDR1 is SGHRS and CDR2 is YFSETQ in the germline V gene. This CDR3 has 13 amino acids. V was shortened by 0 bases and J by 4 bases, with 7 bases between the two germline ends. CDR3: CASSLAGGETQYF. CDR3 in DNA: TGCGCCAGCAGCTTGGCCGGGGGAGAGACCCAGTACTTC.

Ten or more counts support this clone. V is TRBV11-2 and J is TRBJ2-1; D not certain. V was trimmed by 1 base and J by 8 bases, leaving 3 bases between them. CDR1 and CDR2 (germline): SGHAT, FQNNGV. The CDR3 covers 11 residues. The DNA of the CDR3 is TGTGCCAGCAGCTTAGGCTATGAGCAGTTCTTC. It encodes CASSLGYEQFF.

V gene TRBV5-6 combines with J gene TRBJ2-3, with D possibly matching TRBD2 (6 bases). The V gene lost 5 bases and the J gene lost 6 bases, with 10 bases spanning the gap. The length of the CDR3 is 12 residues. Germline assignment: CDR1 SGHDT and CDR2 YYEEEE. The CDR3 sequence: CASSLALDTQYF. Written as DNA, the CDR3 is TGTGCCAGCAGTCTAGCGTTGGATACGCAGTATTTT.

The chain recombines TRBV11-2 with TRBJ1-1, with D hard to call. The germline CDR1 and CDR2 sequences are SGHAT and FQNNGV. This CDR3 spans 16 amino acids. Trimming took 5 bases from V and 1 from J, leaving 17 bases between them. CDR3 DNA: TGTGCCAGCAGCCCCCCCTACCCCGAAGGGAACACTGAAGCTTTCTTT. The encoded protein is CASSPPYPEGNTEAFF.

At least ten counts were recorded for this clone. Other nucleotide sequences from this sample produce the same CDR3. V usage is TRBV10-1 and J usage is TRBJ1-2, with a weak D call TRBD1 (6 bases). Germline lookup yields CDR1 WNHNN and CDR2 SYGVQD (reference sequence). Trimming left V 3 bases short and J 7 bases short, with 9 bases between. The CDR3 runs 12 residues. CDR3 amino acids: CASSDNRVGYTF. The CDR3 DNA sequence: TGCGCCAGCAGTGACAACAGGGTTGGCTACACCTTC.

In this sample, this clone turned up many times. The sample holds other DNA sequences that translate to the same CDR3. This sequence joins TRBV12-3 or TRBV12-4 and TRBJ1-1, with a possible D match to TRBD1 (5 bases). The CDR3 sequence is 13 residues long. Trimming left V 4 bases short and J 0 bases short, with 6 bases between. The CDR3 nucleotides read TGTGCCAGCAGTTACAGGATGAACACTGAAGCTTTCTTT. Translating it yields CASSYRMNTEAFF.

This clone appeared many times. V usage is TRBV27 and J usage is TRBJ2-1, with TRBD2 matching 9 bases. The CDR3 length is 13 residues. Germline lookup yields CDR1 MNHEY and CDR2 SMNVEV (reference sequence). The J segment lost 9 bases and the V segment lost 2 bases, leaving 2 bases of the junction unmatched. CDR3 DNA: TGTGCCAGCAGTTTAAGCGGGAGGTCTGAGCAGTTCTTC. Its protein is CASSLSGRSEQFF.